This T cell receptor beta chain was recovered during a study of cytomegalovirus exposure and HLA in healthy donors. General study points: When the data were analyzed later, several of the most significant clusters appeared to be linked to common viral pathogens.

Details on this clone: The antigen is not known.

Primers included in the PCR were 60 Vbeta and 13 Jbeta primers. Clones were sequenced by immunoSEQ multiplex PCR, and TCRdb holds only the in-frame ones, with some missing. The sample shows 150,000 to 200,000 clones, 65% to 80% of them seen only once. This receptor was taken from a woman aged 40 to 50 in good health and CMV-seronegative. Sequencing was performed on PBMCs.

CDR3 protein: CASSERVDRRLVQPQHF. In DNA, the CDR3 is TGTGCCAGCAGTGAACGCGTGGACAGACGACTCGTTCAGCCCCAGCATTTT. V and J are TRBV2 and TRBJ1-5, with D possibly being TRBD1 (6 bases). Germline V gives CDR1 SNHLY, CDR2 FYNNEI. Trimming shortened V by 2 bases and J by 6 bases, and 20 bases separated the two germline ends. The CDR3 runs 17 residues.